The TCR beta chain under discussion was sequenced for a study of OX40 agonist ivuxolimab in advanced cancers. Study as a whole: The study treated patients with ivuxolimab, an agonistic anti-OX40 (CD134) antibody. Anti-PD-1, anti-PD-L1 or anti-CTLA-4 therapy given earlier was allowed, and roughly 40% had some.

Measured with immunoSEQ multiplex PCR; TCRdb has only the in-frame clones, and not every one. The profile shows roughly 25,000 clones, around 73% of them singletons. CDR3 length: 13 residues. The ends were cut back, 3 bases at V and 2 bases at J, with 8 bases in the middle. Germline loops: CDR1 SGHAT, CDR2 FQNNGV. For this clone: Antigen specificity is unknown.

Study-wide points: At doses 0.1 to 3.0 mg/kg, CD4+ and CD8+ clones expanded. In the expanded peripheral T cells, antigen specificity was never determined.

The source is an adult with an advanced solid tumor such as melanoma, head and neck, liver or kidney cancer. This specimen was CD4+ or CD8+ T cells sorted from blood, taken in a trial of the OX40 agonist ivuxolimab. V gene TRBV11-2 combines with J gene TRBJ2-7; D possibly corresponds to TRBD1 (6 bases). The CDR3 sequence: CASSLRTAYEQYF. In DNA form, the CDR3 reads TGTGCCAGCAGCTTGAGGACAGCCTACGAGCAGTACTTC.